A selection of T cell receptor beta chains follows, all from one sample in a study of spatial heterogeneity in lung cancer. TCRdb re-derived calls from the 5' RACE reads in MiXCR, one entry per CDR3 protein. Of some 87,000 distinct CDR3 sequences in the sample, approximately 8.2% are singletons; the top ten hold 6% to 7.5%. Sequenced material: PBMCs, taken at surgery. Receptors were obtained from a male donor with early-stage non-small cell lung cancer. Both conserved end residues are part of each CDR3. D genes are given only for firm matches. Some rows mark clone size as missing; the rest say once, few, many or name a class of expanded clone.

size	D	V	J	CDR3	DNA
few	.	TRBV20-1	TRBJ2-1	CSAGRTGTNNEQFF	TGCAGTGCTGGCCGGACAGGGACTAACAATGAGCAGTTCTTC
few	.	TRBV28	TRBJ2-7	CASSSHPGPYEQYF	TGTGCCAGCAGTTCACATCCGGGGCCCTACGAGCAGTACTTC
.	.	TRBV6-2/TRBV6-3	TRBJ2-2	CASRAPQGGTGELFF	TGTGCCAGCAGGGCCCCCCAGGGAGGCACCGGGGAGCTGTTTTTT
many	.	TRBV7-9	TRBJ2-5	CASSQGASGGETQYF	TGTGCCAGCAGCCAAGGAGCTTCCGGGGGTGAGACCCAGTACTTC
many	.	TRBV29-1	TRBJ2-7	CSVAGGATNSYEQYF	TGCAGCGTTGCCGGTGGGGCGACTAACTCCTACGAGCAGTACTTC
many	TRBD1	TRBV19	TRBJ1-5	CASSMGGQGFNQPQHF	TGTGCCAGTAGTATGGGGGGACAGGGCTTCAATCAGCCCCAGCATTTT
.	.	TRBV11-3	TRBJ2-5	CASSSEMGGRGTQYF	TGTGCCAGCAGCTCCGAGATGGGGGGGCGCGGGACCCAGTACTTC
few	.	TRBV18	TRBJ2-3	CASSPGSTDTQYF	TGTGCCAGCTCACCAGGGTCCACAGATACGCAGTATTTT
.	.	TRBV5-1	TRBJ2-5	CASSFGGLEETQYF	TGCGCCAGCAGCTTCGGGGGGCTAGAGGAGACCCAGTACTTC
.	TRBD1	TRBV4-2	TRBJ1-2	CASSPDRFSGYGYTF	TGTGCCAGCAGCCCGGACAGGTTCTCGGGATATGGCTACACCTTC
many	.	TRBV29-1	TRBJ2-2	CSVKGVQGGTGELFF	TGCAGCGTCAAAGGTGTTCAAGGAGGCACCGGGGAGCTGTTTTTT
few	.	TRBV28	TRBJ2-7	CASSPPGFPYEQYF	TGTGCCAGCAGTCCCCCGGGATTTCCCTACGAGCAGTACTTC
many	TRBD1	TRBV28	TRBJ2-2	CASSLNTGVTGELFF	TGTGCCAGCAGTTTAAATACAGGGGTCACCGGGGAGCTGTTTTTT
many	.	TRBV5-1	TRBJ2-3	CASSTSSVTTDTQYF	TGCGCCAGCAGCACAAGCAGCGTTACCACAGATACGCAGTATTTT
.	TRBD2	TRBV20-1	TRBJ2-1	CSAIRTSGYYNEQFF	TGCAGTGCCATTCGGACTAGCGGGTACTACAATGAGCAGTTCTTC
many	.	TRBV27	TRBJ2-7	CASSYSDGTYEQYF	TGTGCCAGCAGTTATTCGGACGGAACCTACGAGCAGTACTTC
.	TRBD1	TRBV2	TRBJ1-2	CASSVDRGNYSYTF	TGTGCCAGCAGTGTAGACAGGGGGAACTATAGCTACACCTTC
.	.	TRBV7-6	TRBJ1-5	CASSPGGDRPQHF	TGTGCCAGCAGCCCAGGAGGGGATCGGCCCCAGCATTTT
.	TRBD1	TRBV20-1	TRBJ1-5	CSAGQDQPQHF	TGCAGTGCGGGACAGGATCAGCCCCAGCATTTT
few	.	TRBV12-3/TRBV12-4	TRBJ1-3	CASSLGGSNRNTIYF	TGTGCCAGCAGCTTGGGGGGGTCTAACCGAAACACCATATATTTT
many	TRBD2	TRBV11-2	TRBJ2-2	CASSLSGVRTGELFF	TGTGCCAGCAGCTTGAGCGGGGTCAGGACCGGGGAGCTGTTTTTT
.	.	TRBV12-3/TRBV12-4	TRBJ1-4	CASSVYSEKLFF	TGTGCCAGCAGTGTTTACAGTGAAAAACTGTTTTTT
.	.	TRBV3-1	TRBJ1-3	CASSLEVSSGNTIYF	TGTGCCAGCAGCCTTGAGGTCTCCTCTGGAAACACCATATATTTT
.	.	TRBV20-1	TRBJ1-1	CSAREGGGTEAFF	TGCAGTGCTAGAGAGGGGGGTGGCACTGAAGCTTTCTTT
.	.	TRBV7-9	TRBJ1-4	CASSLAGGNEKLFF	TGTGCCAGCAGCTTAGCCGGGGGAAATGAAAAACTGTTTTTT
few	.	TRBV6-5	TRBJ2-1	CASSYTAGLGEQFF	TGTGCCAGCAGTTACACCGCCGGACTTGGTGAGCAGTTCTTC
.	TRBD1	TRBV5-1	TRBJ2-5	CASSSGQYQETQYF	TGCGCCAGCAGCTCGGGACAGTACCAAGAGACCCAGTACTTC
many	.	TRBV28	TRBJ2-2	CASSLGQNTGELFF	TGTGCCAGCAGTTTAGGGCAAAACACCGGGGAGCTGTTTTTT
few	TRBD1	TRBV7-2	TRBJ2-7	CASSFQTGPYEQYF	TGTGCCAGCAGCTTTCAGACAGGGCCCTACGAGCAGTACTTC
many	.	TRBV7-6	TRBJ2-5	CASSLGGVPRAETQYF	TGTGCCAGCAGCTTAGGAGGGGTCCCCAGGGCGGAGACCCAGTACTTC
many	.	TRBV9	TRBJ2-5	CASSSQLEETQYF	TGTGCCAGCAGCTCCCAGCTGGAAGAGACCCAGTACTTC
.	.	TRBV4-2	TRBJ1-6	CASSQRTGSPLHF	TGTGCCAGCAGCCAGAGAACCGGGTCCCCCCTCCACTTT
few	.	TRBV20-1	TRBJ2-1	CSARGGSAFDHNEQFF	TGCAGTGCTAGAGGGGGGAGTGCTTTCGACCACAATGAGCAGTTCTTC
few	.	TRBV12-3/TRBV12-4	TRBJ2-5	CASSFEQETQYF	TGTGCCAGCAGTTTCGAACAAGAGACCCAGTACTTC
.	.	TRBV5-1	TRBJ2-7	CASSPSRGSYEQYF	TGCGCCAGCAGCCCCTCACGGGGATCCTACGAGCAGTACTTC
.	.	TRBV29-1	TRBJ1-3	CSASGQPSGNTIYF	TGCAGCGCCTCAGGACAGCCCTCTGGAAACACCATATATTTT
few	TRBD1	TRBV10-3	TRBJ1-1	CAIRQGENTEAFF	TGTGCCATCAGACAGGGGGAGAACACTGAAGCTTTCTTT
.	.	TRBV5-1	TRBJ2-2	CASSLGGTAGELFF	TGCGCCAGCAGCTTGGGAGGGACGGCCGGGGAGCTGTTTTTT
few	.	TRBV7-9	TRBJ2-7	CASSLAGMKEQYF	TGTGCCAGCAGCTTGGCAGGTATGAAGGAGCAGTACTTC
few	TRBD1	TRBV7-8	TRBJ2-1	CASSLWTGESEQFF	TGTGCCAGCAGCTTATGGACAGGGGAGAGTGAGCAGTTCTTC
.	TRBD1	TRBV20-1	TRBJ1-4	CSATGTGNEKLFF	TGCAGTGCTACCGGGACAGGGAATGAAAAACTGTTTTTT
many	.	TRBV7-9	TRBJ2-1	CASSLAEGPPYNEQFF	TGTGCCAGCAGCTTAGCGGAAGGACCCCCTTACAATGAGCAGTTCTTC
.	TRBD2	TRBV7-2	TRBJ2-5	CASSLERELSSKTQYF	TGTGCCAGCAGCTTAGAGCGGGAGCTATCGTCGAAGACCCAGTACTTC
.	.	TRBV7-2	TRBJ2-7	CASSPWRSYEQYF	TGTGCCAGCAGCCCGTGGAGGTCCTACGAGCAGTACTTC
few	TRBD2	TRBV2	TRBJ2-7	CASTGTSAYEQYF	TGTGCCAGCACAGGGACTAGCGCGTACGAGCAGTACTTC
few	.	TRBV11-2	TRBJ1-2	CASSLDSLYGYTF	TGTGCCAGCAGCTTAGACAGCCTCTATGGCTACACCTTC
few	.	TRBV5-1	TRBJ1-5	CASSWDGSNQPQHF	TGCGCCAGCAGCTGGGACGGTAGCAATCAGCCCCAGCATTTT